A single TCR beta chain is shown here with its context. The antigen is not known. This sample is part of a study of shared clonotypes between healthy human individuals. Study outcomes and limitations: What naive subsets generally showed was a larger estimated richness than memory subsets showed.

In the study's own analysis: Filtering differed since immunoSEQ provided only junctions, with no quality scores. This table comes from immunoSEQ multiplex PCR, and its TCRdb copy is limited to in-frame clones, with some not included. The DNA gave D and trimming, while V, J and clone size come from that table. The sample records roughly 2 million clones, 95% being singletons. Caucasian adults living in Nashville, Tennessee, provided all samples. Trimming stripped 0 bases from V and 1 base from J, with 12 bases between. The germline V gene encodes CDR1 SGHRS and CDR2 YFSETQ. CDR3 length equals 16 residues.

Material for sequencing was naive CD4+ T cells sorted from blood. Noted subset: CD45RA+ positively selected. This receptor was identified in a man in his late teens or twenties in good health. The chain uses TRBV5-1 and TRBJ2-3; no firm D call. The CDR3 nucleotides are TGCGCCAGCAGCTTGGTTGGTACCCAGGGCACAGATACGCAGTATTTT. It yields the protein CASSLVGTQGTDTQYF.